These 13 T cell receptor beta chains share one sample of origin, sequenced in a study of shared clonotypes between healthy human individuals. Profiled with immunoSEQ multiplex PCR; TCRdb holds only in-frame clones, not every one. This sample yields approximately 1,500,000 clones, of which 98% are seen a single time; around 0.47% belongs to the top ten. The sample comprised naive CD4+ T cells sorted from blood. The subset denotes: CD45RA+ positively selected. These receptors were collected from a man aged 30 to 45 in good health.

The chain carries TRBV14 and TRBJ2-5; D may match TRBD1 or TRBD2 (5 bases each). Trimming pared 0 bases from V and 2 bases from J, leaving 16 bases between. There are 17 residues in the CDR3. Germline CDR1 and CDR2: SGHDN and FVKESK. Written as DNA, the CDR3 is TGTGCCAGCAGCCAAGAAATCGGGACGGTGGGGCAAGAGACCCAGTACTTC. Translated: CASSQEIGTVGQETQYF.

The CDR3 loop is CSVLLFEGAPGTQYF. CDR3 nucleotide sequence: TGCAGCGTTCTTCTGTTTGAGGGGGCCCCGGGGACCCAGTACTTC. The chain has TRBV29-1 and TRBJ2-5; the match to TRBD1 covers 7 bases. CDR3 length: 15 amino acids. The V and J ends lost 5 bases and 7 bases, in that order; junction bases with no gene match: 16. The V gene's germline CDR1 is SQVTM and CDR2 ANQGSEA.

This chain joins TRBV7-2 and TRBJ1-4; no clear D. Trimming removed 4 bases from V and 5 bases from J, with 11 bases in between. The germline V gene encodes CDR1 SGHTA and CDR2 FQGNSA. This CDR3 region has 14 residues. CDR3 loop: CASSSDAWNEKLFF. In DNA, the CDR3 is TGTGCCAGCAGCTCAGATGCGTGGAATGAAAAACTGTTTTTT.

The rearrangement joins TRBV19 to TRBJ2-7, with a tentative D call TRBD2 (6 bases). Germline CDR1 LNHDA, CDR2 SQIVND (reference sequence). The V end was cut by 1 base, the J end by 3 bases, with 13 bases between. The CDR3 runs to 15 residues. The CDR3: CASSIGRRDLYEQYF. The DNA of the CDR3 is TGTGCCAGTAGTATAGGGAGGCGGGACCTCTACGAGCAGTACTTC.

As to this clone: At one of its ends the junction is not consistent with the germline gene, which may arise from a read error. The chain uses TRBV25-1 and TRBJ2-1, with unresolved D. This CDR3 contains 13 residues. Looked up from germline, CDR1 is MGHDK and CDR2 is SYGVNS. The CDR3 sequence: CASSEQSFNEQFF. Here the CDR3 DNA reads TGTGCCAGCAGTGAACAATCCTTCAATGAGCAGTTCTTC.

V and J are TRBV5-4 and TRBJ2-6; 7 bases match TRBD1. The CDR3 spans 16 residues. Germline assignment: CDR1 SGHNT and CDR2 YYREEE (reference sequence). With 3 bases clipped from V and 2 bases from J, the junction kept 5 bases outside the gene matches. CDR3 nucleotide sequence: TGTGCCAGCAGCTGGGGACAGACCGCTGGGGCCAACGTCCTGACTTTC. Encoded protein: CASSWGQTAGANVLTF.

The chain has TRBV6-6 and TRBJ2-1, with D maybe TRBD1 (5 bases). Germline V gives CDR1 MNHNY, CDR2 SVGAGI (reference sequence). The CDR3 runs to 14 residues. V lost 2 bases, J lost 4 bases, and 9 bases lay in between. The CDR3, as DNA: TGTGCCAGCAGTTACACAAGACAGTACAATGAGCAGTTCTTC. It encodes CASSYTRQYNEQFF.

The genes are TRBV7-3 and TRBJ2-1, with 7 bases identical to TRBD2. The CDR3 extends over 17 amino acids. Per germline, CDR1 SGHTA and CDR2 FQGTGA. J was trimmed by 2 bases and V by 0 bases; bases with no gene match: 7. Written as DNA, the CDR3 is TGTGCCAGCAGCTTAACGGGGAGGGGACTCCCCTACAATGAGCAGTTCTTC. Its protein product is CASSLTGRGLPYNEQFF.

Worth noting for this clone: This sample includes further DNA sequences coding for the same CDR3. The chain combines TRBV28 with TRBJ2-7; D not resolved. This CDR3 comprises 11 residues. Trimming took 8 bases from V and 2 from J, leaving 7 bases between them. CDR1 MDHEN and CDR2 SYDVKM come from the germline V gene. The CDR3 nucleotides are TGTGCCAGCTCCTTAGCCTACGAGCAGTACTTC. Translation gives CASSLAYEQYF.

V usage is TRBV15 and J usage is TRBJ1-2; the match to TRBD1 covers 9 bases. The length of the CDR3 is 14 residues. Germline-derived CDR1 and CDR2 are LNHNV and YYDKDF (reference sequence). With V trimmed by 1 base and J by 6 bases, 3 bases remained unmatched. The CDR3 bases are TGTGCCACCAGCAGAGGGGGACAGGGAAATGGCTACACCTTC. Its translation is CATSRGGQGNGYTF.

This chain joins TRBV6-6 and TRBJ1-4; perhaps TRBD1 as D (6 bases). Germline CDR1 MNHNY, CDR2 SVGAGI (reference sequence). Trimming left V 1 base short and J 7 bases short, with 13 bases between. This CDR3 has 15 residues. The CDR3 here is CASSYYGGGGEKLFF. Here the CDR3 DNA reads TGTGCCAGCAGTTACTATGGGGGCGGCGGTGAAAAACTGTTTTTT.

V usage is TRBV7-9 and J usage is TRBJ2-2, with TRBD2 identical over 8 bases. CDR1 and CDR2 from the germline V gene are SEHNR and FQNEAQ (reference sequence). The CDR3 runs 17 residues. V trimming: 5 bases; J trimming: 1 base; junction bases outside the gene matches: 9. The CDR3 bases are TGTGCCAGCAGCCCCACCCCCACTAGCGGGAACACCGGGGAGCTGTTTTTT. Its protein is CASSPTPTSGNTGELFF.

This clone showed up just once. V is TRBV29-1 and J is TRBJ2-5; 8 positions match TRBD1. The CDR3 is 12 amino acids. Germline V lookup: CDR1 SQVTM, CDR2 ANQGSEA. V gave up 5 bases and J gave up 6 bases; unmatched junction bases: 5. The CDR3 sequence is CSVKDREQTQYF. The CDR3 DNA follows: TGCAGCGTTAAGGACAGGGAACAGACCCAGTACTTC.